The source of this T cell receptor (beta chain) is a study of blood T cell repertoires in COVID-19. The CDR3 sequence is 15 residues long. CDR1 is LGHNA and CDR2 is YSLEER in the germline V gene. V lost 3 bases and J lost 4; bases outside the gene matches: 7. In the study's own analysis: Estimates of nucleated cell counts were drawn from the amplification of reference gene primers. Here immunoSEQ multiplex PCR was the method, and the copy in TCRdb shows in-frame clones only, minus some. The DNA gave D and trimming, while V, J and clone size come from that table. The data contain roughly 200,000 clones, 86% of them singletons.

The sequencing sample was made of peripheral blood. The chain recombines TRBV4-3 with TRBJ1-2; TRBD1 aligns across 8 bases. The clonotype comes from a man older than 75 with acute or convalescent COVID-19. DNA of the CDR3: TGCGCCAGCAGCCACACACAGGGGGACGGCTATGGCTACACCTTC. Its translation is CASSHTQGDGYGYTF.